This entry concerns a single TCR beta chain. This clonotype was recorded a few times. Its antigen remains unidentified. Base-call qualities are not available, and no considerably larger clone is one nucleotide away. This record comes from a study of identical twins (dated by TCRdb to the mid-2010s). Study-wide context: To test whether fetal clonotypes persist, this study deep-sequenced TCR alpha and beta repertoires from monozygotic twins, from unrelated adults of various ages, and from cord blood. Replicate twin experiments were performed at different times using different library preparation protocols to rule out contamination.

Study-wide conclusions, independent of this receptor: Abundant cord blood beta clonotypes had fewer insertions, young adult naive repertoires showed a similar but weaker trend, and memory repertoires showed no such trend. Zero-insertion analyses could be partly confounded by invariant T cells such as MAIT and iNKT, although diverse VJ usage argued against such confounding for most clonotypes. Out-of-frame TCR alpha sharing in monozygotic twins was systematically underestimated by recombination models, whereas sharing between unrelated individuals was in agreement with the recombination models. In beta out-of-frame sequences, excess twin sharing was weaker, because having fewer shared sequences lowered the signal-to-noise ratio. Compared with coincidental sharing between unrelated individuals, an excess of low generation-probability sequences was observed among out-of-frame TCR alpha sequences shared between twins. Conclusions relied on cross-sectional statistical analysis, since the same donors could not be followed over many years.

The CDR3, cysteine through phenylalanine, is 22 amino acids long. Left in the record is the CDR3 DNA by itself, 66 bases read in frame from the first base. The V end gives up 1 base and the J end 0 bases, leaving 21 bases in the junction not matched to a gene. CDR1 is given as SGHKS and CDR2 as YYEKEE, both from the germline V gene (reference sequence). Every donor was a healthy Caucasian. Three pairs of female monozygotic twins, all aged roughly 18 to 30 years, made up the twin cohort. Peripheral blood mononuclear cells were the source from which RNA for the TCR libraries was isolated. The protocol used for the library was 5' RACE. TCRdb records Illumina HiSeq 2000 as the sequencer. Template switching introduced a universal primer binding site; the final cDNA contained a unique molecular identifier, enabling accurate counting of TCR cDNA molecules. Specific primers in the conserved constant-segment region were used to synthesize first-strand cDNA for the TCR alpha and beta chains. Each cDNA library was double barcoded, with a SMART-Mk sample barcode plus Illumina barcodes, to control for contamination. TruSeq adapter sequences, together with Illumina sample barcodes, were added in two successive PCR steps. The Illumina HiSeq platform was used with custom primers to sequence TCR alpha and beta cDNA libraries. The authors processed their data as follows. Raw reads were processed with MiGEC to extract unique molecular identifiers, and MiXCR was used to determine CDR3 positions. Recombination models were inferred per individual with the repgenHMM and IGoR tools using an EM algorithm. The analysis of shared clonotypes was done with the tcR package in R, with sharing normalized by the product of cloneset sizes. To study raw recombination free of thymic and clonal selection effects, out-of-frame nonproductive sequences were analyzed. TCRdb trimmed public reads at Q25 via fastp, called clones via MiXCR and kept in-frame beta chains. Entries are consolidated by CDR3 protein sequence, retaining the most common genes and DNA. V and J calls and clone size were set by TCRdb, not the authors. For this sample the table gives around 680,000 distinct CDR3 sequences, of which around 8.3% were detected only once. The biggest ten clones account for around 0.98% of the sample.

These data were also reused for a study on yellow fever vaccine responses in identical twins. From the second report: According to the authors, in identical twins the way T cells responded to vaccination appeared partly convergent and partly personalized. In the study, vaccine-responding T cell clones were precisely tracked in identical twins.

The clonotype originates from a woman aged 18-29 years in good health. The specimen sequenced was PBMCs. This chain is built from TRBV5-5 and TRBJ2-3; 9 central bases correspond to TRBD2. The nucleotide sequence reads TGTGCCAGCAGCTTGTCAGGCGAGGGGCAAGCGGGAGGCACAACTAGCACAGATACGCAGTATTTT. This sequence encodes CASSLSGEGQAGGTTSTDTQYF.